This T cell receptor (beta chain) was documented in a study of spatial heterogeneity in lung cancer (dated by TCRdb to the late 2010s). The study in broad terms: Beta-chain transcripts were consistently detected in greater numbers than alpha-chain transcripts, which likely reflected higher beta-chain transcript abundance. In the raw uncorrected reads, each unique combination of TCR and UMI appeared more than ten times on average. TCR transcript counts in tumor regions correlated strongly with a T cell transcriptional module score from matched bulk RNA-seq. The study linked features of the TCR repertoire to counts of nonsynonymous mutations, which were determined by whole-exome sequencing of tumor tissue. TCR alpha and beta repertoires were quantitatively compared across multiple tumor regions, matched nontumor lung and blood in non-small cell lung cancer. At surgery, both alpha and beta chains were TCR-sequenced in some 220 tumor regions, approximately 64 matched nontumor lung samples and just over 55 PBMC samples. The paper as a whole reports these results and caveats: The count of ubiquitous expanded TCRs correlated with the count of ubiquitous nonsynonymous mutations, and the count of regional expanded TCRs correlated with the count of regional nonsynonymous mutations. Additional single-cell paired TCR alpha and beta sequencing was considered necessary to confirm, at a functional level, the hypothesis that regional TCRs recognize regional mutations. The number of expanded intratumoral alpha and beta TCRs correlated with the tumor nonsynonymous mutation count. TCR-seq coverage of tumor T cells was estimated to be only around 7.3% for alpha chains and about 12% for beta chains.

This clonotype has ten or more counts. What antigen it recognizes has not been identified. No much larger clone exists at a distance of one base, and base qualities are not known. Receptor libraries were prepared by 5' RACE. The instrument given in TCRdb is NextSeq 500. The TCR library protocol attached a unique molecular identifier to each TCR cDNA molecule to allow correction of PCR and sequencing errors. In the authors' own workflow: TCR identification, UMI-based error correction and CDR3 extraction were performed with Decombinator tools. TCRs above a frequency of 2 per 1,000, corresponding to the top 1% of the tumor frequency distribution, were defined as expanded. Expanded tumor TCRs statistically deemed absent (corrected P<0.05) from at least one tumor region were classed as regional, and all other expanded tumor TCRs were classed as ubiquitous. Rényi diversity was computed with the R vegan package after subsampling each repertoire 100 times to 5,000 TCRs. CDR3 similarity networks were built from amino acid triplet string-kernel similarity, with CDR3s being connected when pairwise similarity was above 0.82. Using fastp at Q25 and MiXCR, TCRdb reprocessed the public reads and kept productive beta chains. All rows with the same CDR3 protein become a single entry with the most common DNA and genes. These V and J calls derive from TCRdb rather than the authors' analysis. The sample contains over 15,000 distinct CDR3 sequences, 6.2% of them found a single time. The ten largest clones capture about 6.8% of the sample.

Trimming removed 1 base from V and 3 bases from J, leaving 14 bases between the germline ends. From cysteine to phenylalanine, the CDR3 is 16 amino acids long. Of the read, only the CDR3 DNA is kept; its 48 bases are in frame from base 1. Looking up the germline V gene yields CDR1 SGHRS and CDR2 YFSETQ. What the time point label conveys for this sample: sample taken at primary tumor resection. The donors were some 72 patients from the lung TRACERx cohort who had early-stage, untreated non-small cell lung cancer. For TCR sequencing, whole RNA was extracted from tumor and nontumor lung tissue, or from cryopreserved PBMC samples, and no cell sorting was done. A patient was chosen for TCR sequencing only when enough RNA was available from at least two tumor regions. Before being selected, tumor and adjacent nontumor lung specimens were reviewed by a lung pathologist.

The TCR sequence derives from a male donor with early-stage non-small cell lung cancer. The chain is assembled from TRBV5-1 and TRBJ2-1; the D segment could be TRBD1, given 5 matching bases. The input for sequencing was lung tumor tissue, taken at surgery. The sequenced DNA: TGCGCCAGCAGCTTGATTGGGGCCTGGAACTACAATGAGCAGTTCTTC. Translated, this is CASSLIGAWNYNEQFF.